Listed below are T cell receptor beta chains from one sample, sequenced in a study of cytomegalovirus exposure and HLA in healthy donors. Repertoires were generated with immunoSEQ multiplex PCR, while TCRdb's copy carries only in-frame clones and drops some. The sample consists of 100,000 to 150,000 clones, around three quarters of them appearing once. Sample: PBMCs. Source of these receptors: a man aged 25-40 years in good health and CMV-seronegative. The CDR3 runs from the conserved cysteine through the conserved F or W. D genes are given only for firm matches. Only part of the rows carry a size: once, few, many, or a class if the clone is expanded.

D: NA; size: NA; V: TRBV5-4; J: TRBJ2-3; CDR3: CASSRGELLSTDTQYF; DNA: TGTGCCAGCAGCCGCGGGGAACTTCTTAGCACAGATACGCAGTATTTT
D: NA; size: once; V: TRBV7-9; J: TRBJ1-1; CDR3: CASRLVAANTEAFF; DNA: TGTGCCAGCAGATTAGTGGCGGCGAACACTGAAGCTTTCTTT
D: NA; size: few; V: TRBV6-4; J: TRBJ2-3; CDR3: CASSDGSERTQYF; DNA: TGTGCCAGCAGTGACGGGAGTGAGAGGACGCAGTATTTT
D: NA; size: few; V: TRBV29-1; J: TRBJ2-7; CDR3: CSVGGHPGRLSYEQYF; DNA: TGCAGCGTTGGGGGCCACCCTGGCCGATTATCCTACGAGCAGTACTTC
D: TRBD1; size: NA; V: TRBV27; J: TRBJ2-7; CDR3: CASSLQGPLYEQYF; DNA: TGTGCCAGCAGCCTACAGGGGCCCCTCTACGAGCAGTACTTC
D: NA; size: NA; V: TRBV5-6; J: TRBJ1-2; CDR3: CASSLPQGGYTF; DNA: TGTGCCAGCAGCTTGCCCCAGGGTGGCTACACCTTC
D: NA; size: NA; V: TRBV5-4; J: TRBJ2-1; CDR3: CASTPLPGTVYNEQFF; DNA: TGTGCCAGCACACCTCTCCCCGGGACTGTCTACAATGAGCAGTTCTTC
D: TRBD1; size: NA; V: TRBV5-1; J: TRBJ1-2; CDR3: CASSRGQGADGYTF; DNA: TGCGCCAGCAGCAGGGGACAGGGGGCGGATGGCTACACCTTC
D: NA; size: few; V: TRBV6-5; J: TRBJ1-5; CDR3: CASSNRAGNQPQHF; DNA: TGTGCCAGCAGTAACAGGGCAGGGAATCAGCCCCAGCATTTT
D: TRBD1; size: NA; V: TRBV7-9; J: TRBJ1-2; CDR3: CASSPRDRDLFGYTF; DNA: TGTGCCAGCAGCCCCCGGGACAGGGATCTTTTTGGCTACACCTTC
D: NA; size: NA; V: TRBV11-2; J: TRBJ2-3; CDR3: CASSRLRGADTQYF; DNA: TGTGCCAGCAGCCGCCTCAGGGGGGCAGATACGCAGTATTTT
D: NA; size: NA; V: TRBV5-1; J: TRBJ2-7; CDR3: CASSLGRNYEQYF; DNA: TGCGCCAGCAGCTTGGGCAGGAACTACGAGCAGTACTTC
D: NA; size: NA; V: TRBV28; J: TRBJ1-5; CDR3: CASSLGPQDQPQHF; DNA: TGTGCCAGCAGTTTAGGTCCCCAGGATCAGCCCCAGCATTTT
D: TRBD2; size: NA; V: TRBV11-3; J: TRBJ2-5; CDR3: CASSTGTSGRQETQYF; DNA: TGTGCCAGCAGCACCGGGACTAGCGGGAGACAAGAGACCCAGTACTTC
D: NA; size: NA; V: TRBV4-2; J: TRBJ1-1; CDR3: CASSQARNTEAFF; DNA: TGTGCCAGCAGCCAAGCCAGGAACACTGAAGCTTTCTTT
D: TRBD1; size: NA; V: TRBV4-1; J: TRBJ1-2; CDR3: CASSQGPGTEYGYTF; DNA: TGCGCCAGCAGCCAGGGCCCCGGGACAGAATATGGCTACACCTTC
D: TRBD2; size: NA; V: TRBV5-1; J: TRBJ2-5; CDR3: CASRSTSGVETQYF; DNA: TGCGCCAGCAGGTCGACTAGCGGGGTGGAGACCCAGTACTTC
D: TRBD1; size: NA; V: TRBV28; J: TRBJ2-2; CDR3: CASSLPGTGHTGELFF; DNA: TGTGCCAGCAGTTTGCCCGGGACAGGGCACACCGGGGAGCTGTTTTTT
D: TRBD1; size: NA; V: TRBV5-8; J: TRBJ2-5; CDR3: CASSRRTGLSQTQYF; DNA: TGTGCCAGCAGTCGTCGGACAGGGTTGAGCCAGACCCAGTACTTC
D: NA; size: NA; V: TRBV27; J: TRBJ1-1; CDR3: CASSLQGNTEAFF; DNA: TGTGCCAGCAGTTTACAGGGAAACACTGAAGCTTTCTTT
D: TRBD1; size: NA; V: TRBV5-4; J: TRBJ2-5; CDR3: CASSLMSSGQPQETQYF; DNA: TGTGCCAGCAGCTTGATGTCTTCGGGACAGCCTCAAGAGACCCAGTACTTC
D: TRBD1; size: NA; V: TRBV7-2; J: TRBJ2-3; CDR3: CASSLVGQGMTDTQYF; DNA: TGTGCCAGCAGCTTAGTGGGACAGGGTATGACAGATACGCAGTATTTT
D: TRBD2; size: NA; V: TRBV4-1; J: TRBJ2-7; CDR3: CASSQETSGTYYEQYF; DNA: TGCGCCAGCAGCCAAGAGACGAGCGGGACTTACTACGAGCAGTACTTC
D: NA; size: NA; V: TRBV29-1; J: TRBJ1-1; CDR3: CSVEGRFGGNTEAFF; DNA: TGCAGCGTTGAAGGGCGTTTCGGGGGGAACACTGAAGCTTTCTTT
D: TRBD1; size: NA; V: TRBV5-1; J: TRBJ1-1; CDR3: CASSSGQANTEAFF; DNA: TGCGCCAGCAGCTCGGGACAGGCGAACACTGAAGCTTTCTTT
D: NA; size: NA; V: TRBV9; J: TRBJ2-3; CDR3: CASSTNLDSTDTQYF; DNA: TGTGCCAGCAGCACTAACTTAGACAGCACAGATACGCAGTATTTT
D: TRBD2; size: NA; V: TRBV4-3; J: TRBJ2-7; CDR3: CASSQIAAGAYEQYF; DNA: TGCGCCAGCAGCCAAATAGCAGCGGGGGCCTACGAGCAGTACTTC
D: TRBD2; size: NA; V: TRBV6-5; J: TRBJ2-1; CDR3: CASSYVTSGAEQFF; DNA: TGTGCCAGCAGTTACGTGACTAGCGGGGCAGAGCAGTTCTTC
D: TRBD1; size: NA; V: TRBV10-3; J: TRBJ2-7; CDR3: CAISESDRAFSYEQYF; DNA: TGTGCCATCAGTGAGTCGGACAGGGCTTTTTCCTACGAGCAGTACTTC
D: TRBD2; size: few; V: TRBV2; J: TRBJ2-3; CDR3: CARRLAPTDTQYF; DNA: TGTGCCAGGAGACTAGCCCCCACAGATACGCAGTATTTT
D: TRBD1; size: NA; V: TRBV5-1; J: TRBJ1-1; CDR3: CASSRSSRGLRITEAFF; DNA: TGCGCCAGCAGCCGCTCCTCCAGGGGGCTACGTATCACTGAAGCTTTCTTT
D: NA; size: NA; V: TRBV6-4; J: TRBJ1-2; CDR3: CASSAGVGYTF; DNA: TGTGCCAGCAGTGCGGGGGTTGGCTACACCTTC
D: TRBD1; size: NA; V: TRBV29-1; J: TRBJ2-7; CDR3: CSVESGRGIAYEQYF; DNA: TGCAGCGTTGAGAGTGGCAGGGGGATAGCCTACGAGCAGTACTTC
D: NA; size: NA; V: TRBV5-1; J: TRBJ2-7; CDR3: CASSFESGPYEQYF; DNA: TGCGCCAGCAGCTTTGAATCAGGGCCCTACGAGCAGTACTTC
D: TRBD2; size: few; V: TRBV4-2; J: TRBJ2-3; CDR3: CASSLQLAATDTQYF; DNA: TGTGCCAGCAGCCTGCAACTAGCGGCCACAGATACGCAGTATTTT
D: NA; size: NA; V: TRBV19; J: TRBJ1-5; CDR3: CASSIGNQPQHF; DNA: TGTGCCAGTAGTATCGGCAATCAGCCCCAGCATTTT
D: TRBD1; size: medium-sized; V: TRBV6-6; J: TRBJ2-7; CDR3: CASSPGQGGRDEQYF; DNA: TGTGCCAGCAGTCCTGGACAGGGAGGCCGAGACGAGCAGTACTTC
D: NA; size: NA; V: TRBV15; J: TRBJ2-2; CDR3: CATSRSFNGELFF; DNA: TGTGCCACCAGCAGGTCCTTTAACGGGGAGCTGTTTTTT
D: NA; size: NA; V: TRBV7-6; J: TRBJ2-1; CDR3: CASSSRVDEQFF; DNA: TGTGCCAGCAGCTCCCGCGTCGATGAGCAGTTCTTC
D: NA; size: NA; V: TRBV19; J: TRBJ2-7; CDR3: CASSTGQRREQYF; DNA: TGTGCCAGTAGTACAGGACAGCGTAGAGAGCAGTACTTC
D: NA; size: NA; V: TRBV29-1; J: TRBJ2-5; CDR3: CSAQGGERETQYF; DNA: TGCAGCGCCCAAGGGGGGGAACGAGAGACCCAGTACTTC
D: NA; size: NA; V: TRBV27; J: TRBJ2-7; CDR3: CASSFGLQSSYEQYF; DNA: TGTGCCAGCAGTTTCGGCTTACAGAGCTCCTACGAGCAGTACTTC
D: TRBD1; size: NA; V: TRBV4-3; J: TRBJ2-1; CDR3: CASSQAPRQGARGEQFF; DNA: TGCGCCAGCAGCCAAGCCCCTCGACAGGGGGCGCGTGGTGAGCAGTTCTTC
D: NA; size: NA; V: TRBV19; J: TRBJ2-5; CDR3: CASSGSRAETQYF; DNA: TGTGCCAGTAGTGGCAGCAGGGCAGAGACCCAGTACTTC
D: NA; size: few; V: TRBV28; J: TRBJ2-7; CDR3: CASSLPGGHYEQYF; DNA: TGTGCCAGCAGTTTGCCGGGGGGACACTACGAGCAGTACTTC
D: TRBD2; size: NA; V: TRBV7-8; J: TRBJ2-2; CDR3: CASSSLLAGEGTGELFF; DNA: TGTGCCAGCAGCTCCCTCCTAGCGGGAGAAGGTACCGGGGAGCTGTTTTTT
D: NA; size: NA; V: TRBV5-1; J: TRBJ2-7; CDR3: CASSLGGVTYEQYF; DNA: TGCGCCAGCAGCTTGGGGGGGGTTACTTACGAGCAGTACTTC